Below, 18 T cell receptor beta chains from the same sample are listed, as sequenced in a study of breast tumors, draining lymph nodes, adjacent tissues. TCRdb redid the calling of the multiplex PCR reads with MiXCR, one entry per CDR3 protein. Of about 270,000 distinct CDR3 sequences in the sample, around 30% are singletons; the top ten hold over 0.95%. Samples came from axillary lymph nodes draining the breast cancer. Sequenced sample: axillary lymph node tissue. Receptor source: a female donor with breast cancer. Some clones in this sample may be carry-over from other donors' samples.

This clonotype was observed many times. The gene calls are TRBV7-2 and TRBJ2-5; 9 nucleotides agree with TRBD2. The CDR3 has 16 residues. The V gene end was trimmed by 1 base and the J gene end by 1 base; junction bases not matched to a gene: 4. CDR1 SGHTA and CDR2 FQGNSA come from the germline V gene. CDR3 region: CASSLVPSGVQETQYF. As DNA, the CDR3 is TGTGCCAGCAGCTTAGTGCCTAGCGGGGTCCAAGAGACCCAGTACTTC.

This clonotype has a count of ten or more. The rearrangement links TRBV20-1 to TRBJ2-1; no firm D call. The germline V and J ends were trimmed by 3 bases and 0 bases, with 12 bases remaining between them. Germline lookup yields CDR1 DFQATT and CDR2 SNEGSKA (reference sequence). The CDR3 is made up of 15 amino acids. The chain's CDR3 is CSASRQAISYNEQFF. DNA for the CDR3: TGCAGTGCTAGTCGGCAGGCCATCTCCTACAATGAGCAGTTCTTC.

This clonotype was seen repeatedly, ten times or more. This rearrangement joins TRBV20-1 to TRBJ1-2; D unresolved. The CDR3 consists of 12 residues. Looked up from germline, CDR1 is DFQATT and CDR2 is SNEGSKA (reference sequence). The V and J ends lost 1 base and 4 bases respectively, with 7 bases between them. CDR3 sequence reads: CSARVSSYGYTF. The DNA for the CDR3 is TGCAGTGCTAGAGTTAGTTCCTATGGCTACACCTTC.

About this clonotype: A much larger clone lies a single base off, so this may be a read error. The CDR3 loop reads CATSAAGTSGYSGANVLPF. For the CDR3, the DNA is TGTGCCACCAGTGCCGCCGGGACTAGCGGGTACTCTGGGGCCAACGTCCTGCCTTTC. The V gene is TRBV24-1, the J gene TRBJ2-6; 12 nucleotides agree with TRBD2. Germline V gene sequence: CDR1 KGHDR, CDR2 SFDVKD. This CDR3 is built from 19 residues.

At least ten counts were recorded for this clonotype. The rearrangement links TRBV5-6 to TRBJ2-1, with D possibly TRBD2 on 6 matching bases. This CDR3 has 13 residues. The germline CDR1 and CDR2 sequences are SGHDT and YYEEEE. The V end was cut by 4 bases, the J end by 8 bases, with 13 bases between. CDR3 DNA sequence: TGTGCCAGCAGCCCCGGGGGTTTGGATGAGCAGTTCTTC. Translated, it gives CASSPGGLDEQFF.

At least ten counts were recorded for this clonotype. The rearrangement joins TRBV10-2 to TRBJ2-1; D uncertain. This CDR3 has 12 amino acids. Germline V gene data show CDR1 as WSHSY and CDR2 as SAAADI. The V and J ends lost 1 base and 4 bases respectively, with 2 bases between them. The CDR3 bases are TGCGCCAGCAGTGAGTTTTACAATGAGCAGTTCTTC. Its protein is CASSEFYNEQFF.

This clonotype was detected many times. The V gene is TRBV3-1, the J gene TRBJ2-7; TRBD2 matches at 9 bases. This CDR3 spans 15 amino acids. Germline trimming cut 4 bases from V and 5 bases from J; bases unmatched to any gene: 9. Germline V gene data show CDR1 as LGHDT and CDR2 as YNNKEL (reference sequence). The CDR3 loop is CASSLGAGGTNEQYF. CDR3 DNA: TGTGCCAGCAGCCTAGGGGCGGGAGGGACCAACGAGCAGTACTTC.

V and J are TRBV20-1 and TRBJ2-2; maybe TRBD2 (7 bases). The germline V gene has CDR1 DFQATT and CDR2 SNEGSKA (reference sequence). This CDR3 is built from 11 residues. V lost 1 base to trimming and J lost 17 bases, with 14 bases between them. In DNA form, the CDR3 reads TGCAGTGCTAGAGGACGGGGGGCTGTTTTTTTT. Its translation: CSARGRGAVFF.

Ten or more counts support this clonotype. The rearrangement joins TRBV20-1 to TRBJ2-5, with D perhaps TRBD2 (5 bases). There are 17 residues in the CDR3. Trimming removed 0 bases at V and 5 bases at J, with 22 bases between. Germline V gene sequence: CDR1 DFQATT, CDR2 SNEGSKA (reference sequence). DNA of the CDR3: TGCAGTGCTAGAGATCGGTTGGGAGCTACTATCTGGGAGACCCAGTACTTC. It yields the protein CSARDRLGATIWETQYF.

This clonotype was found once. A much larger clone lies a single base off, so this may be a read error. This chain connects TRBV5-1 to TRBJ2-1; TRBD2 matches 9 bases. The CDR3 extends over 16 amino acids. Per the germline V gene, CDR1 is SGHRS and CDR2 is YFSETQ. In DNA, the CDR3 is TGCGCCAGCAGCATACTAGCGGGTTTCTCCTACAATGTGCAGTTCTTC. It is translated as CASSILAGFSYNVQFF.

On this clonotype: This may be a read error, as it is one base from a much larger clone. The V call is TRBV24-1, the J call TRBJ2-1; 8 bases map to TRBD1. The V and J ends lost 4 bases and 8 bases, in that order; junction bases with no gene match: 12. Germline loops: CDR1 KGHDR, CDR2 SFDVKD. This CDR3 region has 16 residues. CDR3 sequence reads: CATSDQYRGARDEQFF. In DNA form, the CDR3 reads TGTGCCACCAGTGACCAATACAGGGGGGCGAGGGATGAGCAGTTCTTC.

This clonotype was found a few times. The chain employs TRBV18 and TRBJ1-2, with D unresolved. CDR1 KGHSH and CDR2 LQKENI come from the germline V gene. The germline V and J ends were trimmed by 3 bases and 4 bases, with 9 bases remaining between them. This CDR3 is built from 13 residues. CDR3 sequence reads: CASSPDQTYGYTF. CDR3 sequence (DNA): TGTGCCAGCTCACCCGACCAGACCTATGGCTACACCTTC.

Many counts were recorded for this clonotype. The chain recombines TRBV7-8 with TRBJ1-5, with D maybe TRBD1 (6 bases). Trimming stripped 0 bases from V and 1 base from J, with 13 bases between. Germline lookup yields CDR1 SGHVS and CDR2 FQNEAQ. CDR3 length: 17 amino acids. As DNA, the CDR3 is TGTGCCAGCAGCTTAGCGCCTCTAACAGGGAGCAATCAGCCCCAGCATTTT. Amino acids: CASSLAPLTGSNQPQHF. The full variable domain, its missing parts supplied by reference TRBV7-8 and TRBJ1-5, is GAGVSQSPRYKVAKRGQDVALRCDPISGHVSLFWYQQALGQGPEFLTYFQNEAQLDKSGLPSDRFFAERPEGSVSTLKIQRTQQEDSAVYLCASSLAPLTGSNQPQHFGDGTRLSIL.

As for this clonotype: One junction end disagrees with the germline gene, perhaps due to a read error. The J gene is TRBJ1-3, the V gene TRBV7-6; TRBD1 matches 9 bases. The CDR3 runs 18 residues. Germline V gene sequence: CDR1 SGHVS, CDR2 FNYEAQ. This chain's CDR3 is CAGSSLTGGDHSGNTIYF. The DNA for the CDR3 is TGTGCCGGCAGCTCTCTGACAGGGGGGGACCACTCTGGAAACACCATATATTTT. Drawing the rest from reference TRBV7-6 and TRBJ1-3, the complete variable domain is GAGVSQSPRYKVTKRGQDVALRCDPISGHVSLYWYRQALGQGPEFLTYFNYEAQQDKSGLPNDRFSAERPEGSISTLTIQRTEQRDSAMYRCAGSSLTGGDHSGNTIYFGEGSWLTVV.

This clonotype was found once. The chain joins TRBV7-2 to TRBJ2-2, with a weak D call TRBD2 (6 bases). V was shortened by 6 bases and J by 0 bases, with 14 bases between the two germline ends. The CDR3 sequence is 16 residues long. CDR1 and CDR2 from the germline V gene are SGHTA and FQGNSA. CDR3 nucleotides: TGTGCCAGCAGGCTCTTGGGCGGGACGAACACCGGGGAGCTGTTTTTT. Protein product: CASRLLGGTNTGELFF.

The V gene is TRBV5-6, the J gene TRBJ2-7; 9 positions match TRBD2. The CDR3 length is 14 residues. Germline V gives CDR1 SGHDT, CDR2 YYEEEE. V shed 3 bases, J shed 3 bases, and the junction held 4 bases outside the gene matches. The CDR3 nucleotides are TGTGCCAGCAGCTCTAGCGGGGAGAACTACGAGCAGTACTTC. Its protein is CASSSSGENYEQYF.

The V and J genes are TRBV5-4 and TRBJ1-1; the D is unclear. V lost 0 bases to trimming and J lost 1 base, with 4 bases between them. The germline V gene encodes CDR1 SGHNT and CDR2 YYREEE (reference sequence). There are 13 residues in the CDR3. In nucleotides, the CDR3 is TGTGCCAGCAGCTTGGCCAGGAACACTGAAGCTTTCTTT. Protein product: CASSLARNTEAFF.

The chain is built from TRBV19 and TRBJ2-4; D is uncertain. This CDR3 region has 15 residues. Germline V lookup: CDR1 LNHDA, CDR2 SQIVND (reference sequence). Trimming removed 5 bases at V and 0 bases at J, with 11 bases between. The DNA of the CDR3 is TGTGCCAGTAGTCCCGGGTCTTTAGCCAAAAACATTCAGTACTTC. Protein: CASSPGSLAKNIQYF.